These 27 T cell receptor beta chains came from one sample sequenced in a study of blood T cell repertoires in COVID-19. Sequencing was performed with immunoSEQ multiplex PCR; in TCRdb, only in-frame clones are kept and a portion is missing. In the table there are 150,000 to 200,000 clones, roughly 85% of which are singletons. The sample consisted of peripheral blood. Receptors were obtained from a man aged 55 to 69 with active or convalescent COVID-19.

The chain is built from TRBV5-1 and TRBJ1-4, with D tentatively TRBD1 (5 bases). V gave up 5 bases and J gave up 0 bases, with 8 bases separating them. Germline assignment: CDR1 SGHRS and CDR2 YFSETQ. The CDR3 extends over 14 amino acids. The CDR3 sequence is CASSAGPTNEKLFF. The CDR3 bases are TGCGCCAGCAGTGCAGGGCCAACTAATGAAAAACTGTTTTTT.

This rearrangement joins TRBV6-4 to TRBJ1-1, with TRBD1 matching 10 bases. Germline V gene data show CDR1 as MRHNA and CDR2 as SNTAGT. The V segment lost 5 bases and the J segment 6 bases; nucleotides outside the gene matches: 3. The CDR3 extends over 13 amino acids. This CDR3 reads CASSRTGGSEAFF. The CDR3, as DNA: TGTGCCAGCAGTCGGACAGGGGGGTCTGAAGCTTTCTTT.

The CDR3 region has the DNA TGCAGTGCTAGTTCAGGGGCAAGCACCGGGGAGCTGTTTTTT. Translation gives CSASSGASTGELFF. The chain is built from TRBV20-1 and TRBJ2-2; possible D gene TRBD1, 6 bases. This CDR3 has 14 residues. V gave up 3 bases and J gave up 4 bases, with 12 bases separating them. CDR1 DFQATT and CDR2 SNEGSKA come from the germline V gene (reference sequence).

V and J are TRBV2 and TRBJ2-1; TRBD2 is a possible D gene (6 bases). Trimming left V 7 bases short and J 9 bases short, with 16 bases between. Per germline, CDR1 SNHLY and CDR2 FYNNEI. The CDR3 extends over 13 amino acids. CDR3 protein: CASTPGTFFEQFF. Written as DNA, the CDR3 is TGTGCCAGCACCCCAGGGACTTTTTTTGAGCAGTTCTTC.

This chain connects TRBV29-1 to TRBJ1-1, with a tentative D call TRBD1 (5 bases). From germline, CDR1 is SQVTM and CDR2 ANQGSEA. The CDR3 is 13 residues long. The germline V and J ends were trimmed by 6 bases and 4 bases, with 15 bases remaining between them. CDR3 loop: CSVVRGGSTEAFF. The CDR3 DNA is TGCAGCGTCGTGAGGGGAGGTAGCACTGAAGCTTTCTTT.

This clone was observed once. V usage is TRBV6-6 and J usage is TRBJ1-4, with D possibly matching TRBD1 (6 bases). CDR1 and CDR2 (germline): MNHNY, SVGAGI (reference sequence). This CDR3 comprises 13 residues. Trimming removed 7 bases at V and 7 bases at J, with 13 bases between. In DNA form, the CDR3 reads TGTGCCAGCATACGGGGCAGGGGTGAAAAACTGTTTTTT. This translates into CASIRGRGEKLFF.

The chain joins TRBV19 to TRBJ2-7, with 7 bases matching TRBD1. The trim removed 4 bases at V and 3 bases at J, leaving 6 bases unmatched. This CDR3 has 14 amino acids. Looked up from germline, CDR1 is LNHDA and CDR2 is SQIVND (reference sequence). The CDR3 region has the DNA TGTGCCAGTAGTAATAGGGGGCTAAGCTACGAGCAGTACTTC. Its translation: CASSNRGLSYEQYF.

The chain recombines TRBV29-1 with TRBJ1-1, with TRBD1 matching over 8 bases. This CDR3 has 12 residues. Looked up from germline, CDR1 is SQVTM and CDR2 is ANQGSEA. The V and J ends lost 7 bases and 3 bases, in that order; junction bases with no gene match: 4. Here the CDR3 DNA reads TGCAGCGGACAGGGGTTTTACACTGAAGCTTTCTTT. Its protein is CSGQGFYTEAFF. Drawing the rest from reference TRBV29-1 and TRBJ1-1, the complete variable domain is SAVISQKPSRDICQRGTSLTIQCQVDSQVTMMFWYRQQPGQSLTLIATANQGSEATYESGFVIDKFPISRPNLTFSTLTVSNMSPEDSSIYLCSGQGFYTEAFFGQGTRLTVV.

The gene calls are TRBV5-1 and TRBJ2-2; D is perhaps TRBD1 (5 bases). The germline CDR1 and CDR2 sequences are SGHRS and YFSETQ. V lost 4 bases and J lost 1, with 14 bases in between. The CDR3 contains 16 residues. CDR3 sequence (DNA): TGCGCCAGCAGCCCCAACCCAACAGGGAACACCGGGGAGCTGTTTTTT. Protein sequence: CASSPNPTGNTGELFF.

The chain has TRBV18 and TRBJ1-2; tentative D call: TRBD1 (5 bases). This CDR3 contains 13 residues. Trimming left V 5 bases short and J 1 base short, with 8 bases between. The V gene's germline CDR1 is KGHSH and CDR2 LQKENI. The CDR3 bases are TGTGCCAGCTCAGACAGAGTTAACTATGGCTACACCTTC. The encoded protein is CASSDRVNYGYTF. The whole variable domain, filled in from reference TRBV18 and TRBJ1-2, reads NAGVMQNPRHLVRRRGQEARLRCSPMKGHSHVYWYRQLPEEGLKFMVYLQKENIIDESGMPKERFSAEFPKEGPSILRIQQVVRGDSAAYFCASSDRVNYGYTFGSGTRLTVV.

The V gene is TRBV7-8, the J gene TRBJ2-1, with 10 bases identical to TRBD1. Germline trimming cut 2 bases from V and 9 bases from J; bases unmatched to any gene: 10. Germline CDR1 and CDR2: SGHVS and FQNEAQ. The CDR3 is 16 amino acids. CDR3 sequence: CASSLIPGQGISEQFF. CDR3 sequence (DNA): TGTGCCAGCAGCTTAATTCCGGGACAGGGGATTAGTGAGCAGTTCTTC. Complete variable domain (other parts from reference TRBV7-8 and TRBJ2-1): GAGVSQSPRYKVAKRGQDVALRCDPISGHVSLFWYQQALGQGPEFLTYFQNEAQLDKSGLPSDRFFAERPEGSVSTLKIQRTQQEDSAVYLCASSLIPGQGISEQFFGPGTRLTVL.

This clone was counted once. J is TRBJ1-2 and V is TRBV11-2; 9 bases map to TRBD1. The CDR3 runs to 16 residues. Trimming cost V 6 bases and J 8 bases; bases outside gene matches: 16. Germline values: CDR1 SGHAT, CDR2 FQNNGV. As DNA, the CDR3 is TGTGCCAGCAGACGTCCCGGGACAGGGATGGCGACAGGCTACACCTTC. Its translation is CASRRPGTGMATGYTF.

This chain's CDR3 is CASCRGDYGDTEAFF. CDR3 sequence (DNA): TGTGCCAGCTGCAGGGGGGATTACGGGGACACTGAAGCTTTCTTT. This chain joins TRBV7-9 and TRBJ1-1; 7 bases agree with TRBD1. The V and J ends lost 8 bases and 3 bases, in that order; junction bases with no gene match: 12. CDR3 length equals 15 residues. CDR1 is SEHNR and CDR2 is FQNEAQ in the germline V gene (reference sequence).

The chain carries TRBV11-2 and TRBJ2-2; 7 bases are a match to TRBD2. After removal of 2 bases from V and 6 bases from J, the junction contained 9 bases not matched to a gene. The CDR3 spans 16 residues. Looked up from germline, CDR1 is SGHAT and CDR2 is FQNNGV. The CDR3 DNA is TGTGCCAGCAGCTTAAGCGGGACTCTTGTTGCCGGGGAGCTGTTTTTT. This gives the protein CASSLSGTLVAGELFF.

In nucleotides, the CDR3 is TGTGCCAGCAGTGCTAACAGGCCTAACACTGAAGCTTTCTTT. Protein sequence: CASSANRPNTEAFF. V gene TRBV2 combines with J gene TRBJ1-1; TRBD1 might be the D (5 bases). Trimming left V 4 bases short and J 2 bases short, with 11 bases between. This CDR3 is 14 amino acids long. Looked up from germline, CDR1 is SNHLY and CDR2 is FYNNEI.

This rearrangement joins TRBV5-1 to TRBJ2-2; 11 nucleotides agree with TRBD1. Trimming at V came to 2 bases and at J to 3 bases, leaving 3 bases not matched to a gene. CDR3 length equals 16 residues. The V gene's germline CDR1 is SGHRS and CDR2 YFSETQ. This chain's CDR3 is CASSFPGQGDTGELFF. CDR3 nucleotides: TGCGCCAGCAGCTTTCCGGGACAGGGGGACACCGGGGAGCTGTTTTTT.

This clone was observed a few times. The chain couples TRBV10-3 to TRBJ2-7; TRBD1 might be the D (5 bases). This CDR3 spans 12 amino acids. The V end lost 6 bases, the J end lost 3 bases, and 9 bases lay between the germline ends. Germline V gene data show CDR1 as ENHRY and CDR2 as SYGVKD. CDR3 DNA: TGTGCCATCAGCGAGCAGGGCTACGAGCAGTACTTC. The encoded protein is CAISEQGYEQYF.

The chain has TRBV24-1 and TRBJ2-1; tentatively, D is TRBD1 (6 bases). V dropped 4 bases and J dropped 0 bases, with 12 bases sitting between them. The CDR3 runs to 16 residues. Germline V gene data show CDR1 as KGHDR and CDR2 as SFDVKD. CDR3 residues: CATSDPTGNSYNEQFF. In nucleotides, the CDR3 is TGTGCCACCAGTGACCCTACAGGGAACTCCTACAATGAGCAGTTCTTC.

The CDR3 sequence: CASSLGDTNSGNTIYF. The DNA of the CDR3 is TGCGCCAGCAGCTTGGGGGACACCAACTCTGGAAACACCATATATTTT. V usage is TRBV5-1 and J usage is TRBJ1-3; TRBD1 might be the D (6 bases). The CDR3 runs 16 residues. Deletions cut 0 bases from V and 0 bases from J, with 10 bases between. From germline, CDR1 is SGHRS and CDR2 YFSETQ. The variable domain in full, completed from reference TRBV5-1 and TRBJ1-3, reads KAGVTQTPRYLIKTRGQQVTLSCSPISGHRSVSWYQQTPGQGLQFLFEYFSETQRNKGNFPGRFSGRQFSNSRSEMNVSTLELGDSALYLCASSLGDTNSGNTIYFGEGSWLTVV.

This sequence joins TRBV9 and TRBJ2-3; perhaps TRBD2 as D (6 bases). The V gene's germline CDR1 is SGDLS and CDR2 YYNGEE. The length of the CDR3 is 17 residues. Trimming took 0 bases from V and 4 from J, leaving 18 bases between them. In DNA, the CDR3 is TGTGCCAGCAGCGTAGGGTTTGCGGCGGGGATCGCAGATACGCAGTATTTT. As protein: CASSVGFAAGIADTQYF.

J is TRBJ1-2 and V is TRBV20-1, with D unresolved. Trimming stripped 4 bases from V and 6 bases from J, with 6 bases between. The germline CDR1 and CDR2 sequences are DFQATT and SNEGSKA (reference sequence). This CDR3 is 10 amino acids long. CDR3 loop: CSATNNGYTF. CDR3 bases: TGCAGTGCTACTAATAATGGCTACACCTTC.

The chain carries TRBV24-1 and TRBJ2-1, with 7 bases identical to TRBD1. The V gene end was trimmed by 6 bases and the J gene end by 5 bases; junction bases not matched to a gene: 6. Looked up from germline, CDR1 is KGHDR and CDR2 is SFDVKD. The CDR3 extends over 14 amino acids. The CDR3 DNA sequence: TGTGCCACCAGTCACAGGGGTCCGAACAATGAGCAGTTCTTC. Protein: CATSHRGPNNEQFF.

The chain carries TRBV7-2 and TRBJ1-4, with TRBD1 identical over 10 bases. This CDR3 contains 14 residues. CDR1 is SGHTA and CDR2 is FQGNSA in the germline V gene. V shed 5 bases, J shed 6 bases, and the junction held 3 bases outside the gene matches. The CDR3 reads CASSQGQGDEKLFF. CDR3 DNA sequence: TGTGCCAGCAGCCAAGGACAGGGGGATGAAAAACTGTTTTTT.

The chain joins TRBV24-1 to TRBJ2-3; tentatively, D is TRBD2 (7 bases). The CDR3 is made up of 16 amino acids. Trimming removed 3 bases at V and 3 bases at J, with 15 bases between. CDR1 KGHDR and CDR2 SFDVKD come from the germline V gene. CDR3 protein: CATSDTTGGKTDTQYF. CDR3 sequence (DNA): TGTGCCACCAGTGATACGACGGGGGGCAAAACAGATACGCAGTATTTT.

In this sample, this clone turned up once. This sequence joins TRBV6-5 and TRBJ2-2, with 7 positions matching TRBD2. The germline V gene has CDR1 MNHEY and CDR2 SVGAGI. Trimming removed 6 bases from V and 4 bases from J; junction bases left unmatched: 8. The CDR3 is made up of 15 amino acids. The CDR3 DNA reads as TGTGCCAGCAGATTGGGGGGGGAGACCACCGGGGAGCTGTTTTTT. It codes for CASRLGGETTGELFF.

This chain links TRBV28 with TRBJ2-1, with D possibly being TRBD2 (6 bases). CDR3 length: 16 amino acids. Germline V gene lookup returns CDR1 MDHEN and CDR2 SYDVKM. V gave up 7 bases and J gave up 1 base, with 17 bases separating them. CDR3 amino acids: CASIKRPGRSYNEQFF. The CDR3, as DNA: TGTGCCAGCATAAAAAGGCCAGGGAGGTCCTACAATGAGCAGTTCTTC. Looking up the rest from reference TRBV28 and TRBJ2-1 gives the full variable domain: DVKVTQSSRYLVKRTGEKVFLECVQDMDHENMFWYRQDPGLGLRLIYFSYDVKMKEKGDIPEGYSVSREKKERFSLILESASTNQTSMYLCASIKRPGRSYNEQFFGPGTRLTVL.

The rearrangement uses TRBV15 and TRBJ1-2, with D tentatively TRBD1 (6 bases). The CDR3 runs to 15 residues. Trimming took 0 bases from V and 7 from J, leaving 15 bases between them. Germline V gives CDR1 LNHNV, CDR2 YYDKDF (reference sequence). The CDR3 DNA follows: TGTGCCACCAGCAGAGATACCACGTTGGGGGCTGGCTACACCTTC. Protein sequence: CATSRDTTLGAGYTF.